Listed below are T cell receptor beta chains from one sample, sequenced in a study of T cells after yellow fever vaccination. TCRdb passed the 5' RACE reads through MiXCR, listing each CDR3 protein once. The sample includes 95,000 to 100,000 distinct CDR3 sequences, under 7% of them seen just once. Sequenced here: CD8+ T cells sorted from PBMCs, sampled 10 days after the yellow fever booster vaccination. The receptors here all came from a man aged 18 to 35 who received the YFV17D yellow fever vaccine. Each CDR3 is given with its conserved first and last residue. Fields, in order: clone size, V gene, J gene, D gene, CDR3 DNA, CDR3 protein. D genes are given only for firm matches. Clone sizes are given selectively: once, few, many, or a class where the clone is expanded.

clone_size: few
v_call: TRBV6-2/TRBV6-3
j_call: TRBJ2-1
d_call: -
cdr3_nt: TGTGCCAGCAGTTACTCTCTGGCGAATGAGCAGTTCTTC
cdr3_aa: CASSYSLANEQFF

clone_size: few
v_call: TRBV6-4
j_call: TRBJ1-4
d_call: -
cdr3_nt: TGTGCCAGCAGTGTTGTCACACCCAACGTTGAAAAACTGTTTTTT
cdr3_aa: CASSVVTPNVEKLFF

clone_size: few
v_call: TRBV23-1
j_call: TRBJ1-2
d_call: TRBD1
cdr3_nt: TGCGCCAGCAGGGTTCAAGGACAGGGCTATGGCTACACCTTC
cdr3_aa: CASRVQGQGYGYTF

clone_size: -
v_call: TRBV12-3/TRBV12-4
j_call: TRBJ2-3
d_call: TRBD2
cdr3_nt: TGTGCCAGCAGTAGTAGCGGGGGCCTGGATACGCAGTATTTT
cdr3_aa: CASSSSGGLDTQYF

clone_size: few
v_call: TRBV9
j_call: TRBJ1-1
d_call: -
cdr3_nt: TGTGCCAGCAGCCCTACGGACACCACTGAAGCTTTCTTT
cdr3_aa: CASSPTDTTEAFF

clone_size: few
v_call: TRBV4-3
j_call: TRBJ1-5
d_call: -
cdr3_nt: TGCGCCAGCAGCCAAGATGTCCTGGCGACCTTCAATCAGCCCCAGCATTTT
cdr3_aa: CASSQDVLATFNQPQHF

clone_size: many
v_call: TRBV7-6
j_call: TRBJ2-5
d_call: -
cdr3_nt: TGTGCCAGCAGCTCGCCCCCCGACGGGACCGGGGAGACCCAGTACTTC
cdr3_aa: CASSSPPDGTGETQYF

clone_size: few
v_call: TRBV4-3
j_call: TRBJ2-1
d_call: -
cdr3_nt: TGCGCCAGCAGCCCCCGAGGTCCCATGGAGACAGAGAATGAGCAGTTCTTC
cdr3_aa: CASSPRGPMETENEQFF

clone_size: few
v_call: TRBV7-3
j_call: TRBJ2-3
d_call: -
cdr3_nt: TGTGCCAGCAGCCCGGACTTAGATACGCAGTATTTT
cdr3_aa: CASSPDLDTQYF

clone_size: few
v_call: TRBV7-3
j_call: TRBJ2-1
d_call: TRBD2
cdr3_nt: TGTGCCAGCAGCTTAATCCTAGCGGGGGACCGAGGCAATGAGCAGTTCTTC
cdr3_aa: CASSLILAGDRGNEQFF

clone_size: -
v_call: TRBV25-1
j_call: TRBJ2-5
d_call: -
cdr3_nt: TGTGCCAGCAGTGGACAGGTTAAGGATGGCGAGACCCAGTACTTC
cdr3_aa: CASSGQVKDGETQYF

clone_size: -
v_call: TRBV4-1
j_call: TRBJ2-1
d_call: -
cdr3_nt: TGCGCCAGCAGCCAAGAAATCAGCCCTCCTGAGCAGTTCTTC
cdr3_aa: CASSQEISPPEQFF

clone_size: many
v_call: TRBV12-3/TRBV12-4
j_call: TRBJ1-1
d_call: -
cdr3_nt: TGTGCCAGCAGTCGAGCAGGGATTGAAGCTTTCTTT
cdr3_aa: CASSRAGIEAFF

clone_size: -
v_call: TRBV7-6
j_call: TRBJ2-1
d_call: TRBD2
cdr3_nt: TGTGCCAGCAGCCATGCGGGACTAGCGGGGGGGAATGAGCAGTTCTTC
cdr3_aa: CASSHAGLAGGNEQFF

clone_size: few
v_call: TRBV2
j_call: TRBJ2-1
d_call: TRBD2
cdr3_nt: TGTGCCAGCAAGGCTAGCGGCCGGCCGGGTTACAATGAGCAGTTCTTC
cdr3_aa: CASKASGRPGYNEQFF

clone_size: -
v_call: TRBV7-2
j_call: TRBJ1-6
d_call: -
cdr3_nt: TGTGCCAGCAGCTTAGTGAGTCAGGGTTTGAATTCACCCCTCCACTTT
cdr3_aa: CASSLVSQGLNSPLHF

clone_size: -
v_call: TRBV7-9
j_call: TRBJ1-1
d_call: -
cdr3_nt: TGTGCCAGCACCGGCACAGGGTACACTGAAGCTTTCTTT
cdr3_aa: CASTGTGYTEAFF

clone_size: many
v_call: TRBV18
j_call: TRBJ2-2
d_call: -
cdr3_nt: TGTGCCAGCTCACCTCTCCGGACAACAAACGGGGAGCTGTTTTTT
cdr3_aa: CASSPLRTTNGELFF

clone_size: few
v_call: TRBV5-1
j_call: TRBJ1-3
d_call: -
cdr3_nt: TGCGCCAGCAGCTTGGAGGGGGGACGTCTCGGAAACACCATATATTTT
cdr3_aa: CASSLEGGRLGNTIYF

clone_size: -
v_call: TRBV27
j_call: TRBJ2-1
d_call: -
cdr3_nt: TGTGCCAGCAGTTTAGATGTCAGGGGCACTGAGCAGTTCTTC
cdr3_aa: CASSLDVRGTEQFF

clone_size: -
v_call: TRBV6-5
j_call: TRBJ2-7
d_call: -
cdr3_nt: TGTGCCAGCAGTTACTTGGGTGAGCAGTACTTC
cdr3_aa: CASSYLGEQYF

clone_size: few
v_call: TRBV19
j_call: TRBJ1-1
d_call: -
cdr3_nt: TGTGCCAGTACCTCGTGGGGTGCTGAAGCTTTCTTT
cdr3_aa: CASTSWGAEAFF

clone_size: few
v_call: TRBV6-5
j_call: TRBJ2-1
d_call: TRBD2
cdr3_nt: TGTGCCAGCAGTTTCGGCATAGCGGGGAATGAGCAGTTCTTC
cdr3_aa: CASSFGIAGNEQFF

clone_size: -
v_call: TRBV6-6
j_call: TRBJ2-7
d_call: -
cdr3_nt: TGTGCCAGCAGTTCCCGGAGTGAGCAGTACTTC
cdr3_aa: CASSSRSEQYF

clone_size: -
v_call: TRBV4-1
j_call: TRBJ1-5
d_call: -
cdr3_nt: TGCGCCAGCAGCCAAGACGGATCGACCCAGCATTTT
cdr3_aa: CASSQDGSTQHF

clone_size: few
v_call: TRBV7-9
j_call: TRBJ2-5
d_call: TRBD1
cdr3_nt: TGTGCCAGCAGCCCACAGGGGGCTGGCCAAGAGACCCAGTACTTC
cdr3_aa: CASSPQGAGQETQYF

clone_size: -
v_call: TRBV4-3
j_call: TRBJ2-1
d_call: TRBD2
cdr3_nt: TGCGCCAGCAGCCCGAGGACTAGCGGGGTTAACAATGAGCAGTTCTTC
cdr3_aa: CASSPRTSGVNNEQFF

clone_size: few
v_call: TRBV20-1
j_call: TRBJ2-1
d_call: -
cdr3_nt: TGCAGTGCTAGAGGCCATGGGAGCTCCTACAATGAGCAGTTCTTC
cdr3_aa: CSARGHGSSYNEQFF